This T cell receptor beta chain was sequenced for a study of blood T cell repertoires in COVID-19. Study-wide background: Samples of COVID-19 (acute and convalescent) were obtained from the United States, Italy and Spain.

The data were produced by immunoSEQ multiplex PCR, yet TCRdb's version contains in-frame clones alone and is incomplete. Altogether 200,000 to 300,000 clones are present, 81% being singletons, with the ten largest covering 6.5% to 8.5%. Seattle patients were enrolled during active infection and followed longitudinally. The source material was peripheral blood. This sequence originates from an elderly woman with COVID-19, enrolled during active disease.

The CDR3 sequence: CASRLRQGGTEAFF. For the CDR3, the DNA is TGTGCCAGCAGATTAAGACAGGGAGGAACTGAAGCTTTCTTT. J is TRBJ1-1 and V is TRBV27, with 7 bases aligning to TRBD1. V shed 6 bases, J shed 5 bases, and the junction held 9 bases outside the gene matches. CDR3 length: 14 amino acids. The V gene's germline CDR1 is MNHEY and CDR2 SMNVEV (reference sequence).